This T cell receptor beta chain was recorded in a study of Ad26.COV2.S vaccination and SARS-CoV-2 variants. On the study more broadly: Ad26.COV2.S shots went into the muscle once or twice, 56 days apart.

Clones were read by immunoSEQ multiplex PCR, and TCRdb kept only the in-frame ones, dropping some. The sample holds around 300,000 clones, less than 90% seen once. Regarding the study as a whole: Vaccine and placebo recipients had similar non-spike TCR breadth.

About this clone: Its antigen is not known.

The treatment: approximately 18 received Ad26.COV2.S at low or high dose, single or two shots; several received placebo; per-sample allocation not given. Samples analyzed were those drawn on day 63 after the first vaccine or placebo injection. The CDR3 covers 16 residues. Trimming at V came to 2 bases and at J to 8 bases, leaving 9 bases not matched to a gene. In germline, CDR1 is MDHEN, CDR2 SYDVKM. The TCR was taken from a person between 18 and 59 years old who received the Ad26.COV2.S COVID-19 vaccine or a placebo. V gene TRBV28 combines with J gene TRBJ1-4; 9 bases match TRBD1. The sample consisted of peripheral blood, taken in a trial of Ad26.COV2.S vaccine versus placebo. The CDR3, as DNA: TGTGCCAGCAGTTTAGGAGGGACAGGGCAGTGGGAAAAACTGTTTTTT. Encoded protein: CASSLGGTGQWEKLFF.